This T cell receptor beta chain was obtained from a study of T cell responses to AZD1222 COVID-19 vaccine. Study findings and constraints: Possibly, clonal diversity was underestimated; donors were largely white British and included more females.

On this clone: Its antigen is currently unknown.

Profiling relied on immunoSEQ multiplex PCR, and the TCRdb table lists in-frame clones only, not all of them. The sample yields 90,000 to 150,000 clones, approximately 86% seen once. The sample in question was peripheral blood, obtained 28 days after the second AZD1222 dose. This sequence was found in an adult who received the AZD1222 COVID-19 vaccine.

The CDR3 spells CASSLTLGTGNNEQFF. The CDR3 DNA reads as TGTGCCAGCAGCTTAACCCTAGGGACGGGCAACAATGAGCAGTTCTTC. The gene calls are TRBV11-3 and TRBJ2-1, with D perhaps assigned TRBD1 or TRBD2 (5 bases each). The length of the CDR3 is 16 residues. The germline V and J ends were trimmed by 2 bases and 5 bases, with 16 bases remaining between them. The germline V gene encodes CDR1 SGHNT and CDR2 YENEEA. The full variable domain, rest sourced from reference TRBV11-3 and TRBJ2-1, is EAGVVQSPRYKIIEKKQPVAFWCNPISGHNTLYWYLQNLGQGPELLIRYENEEAVDDSQLPKDRFSAERLKGVDSTLKIQPAELGDSAVYLCASSLTLGTGNNEQFFGPGTRLTVL.